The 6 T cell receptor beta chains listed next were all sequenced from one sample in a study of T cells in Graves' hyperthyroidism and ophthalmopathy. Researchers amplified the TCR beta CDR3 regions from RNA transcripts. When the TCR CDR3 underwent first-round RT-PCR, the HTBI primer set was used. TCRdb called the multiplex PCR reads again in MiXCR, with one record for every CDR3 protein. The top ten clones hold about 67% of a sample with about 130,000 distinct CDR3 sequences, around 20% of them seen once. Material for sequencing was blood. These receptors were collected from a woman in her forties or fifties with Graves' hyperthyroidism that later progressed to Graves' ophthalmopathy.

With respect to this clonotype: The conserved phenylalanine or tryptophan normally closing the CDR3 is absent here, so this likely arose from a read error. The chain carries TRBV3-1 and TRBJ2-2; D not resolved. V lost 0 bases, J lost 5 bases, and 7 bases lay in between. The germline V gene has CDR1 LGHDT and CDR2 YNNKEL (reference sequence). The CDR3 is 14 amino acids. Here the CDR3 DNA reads TGTGCCAGCAGCCAAGATAGAAAGACCGGGGAGCTGTTTTCT. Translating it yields CASSQDRKTGELFS.

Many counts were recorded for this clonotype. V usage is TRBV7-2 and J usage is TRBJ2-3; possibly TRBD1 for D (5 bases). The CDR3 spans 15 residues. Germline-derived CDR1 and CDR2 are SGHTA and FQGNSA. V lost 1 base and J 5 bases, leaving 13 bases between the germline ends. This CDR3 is CASSLGGSGQDTQYF. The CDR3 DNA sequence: TGTGCCAGCAGCTTAGGTGGGTCAGGGCAAGATACGCAGTATTTT.

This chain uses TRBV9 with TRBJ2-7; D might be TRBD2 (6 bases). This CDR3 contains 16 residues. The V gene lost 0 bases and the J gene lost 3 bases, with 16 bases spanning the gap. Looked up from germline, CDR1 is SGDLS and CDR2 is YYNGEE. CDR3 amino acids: CASSVGFGQGLYEQYF. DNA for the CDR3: TGTGCCAGCAGCGTAGGTTTCGGTCAGGGACTCTACGAGCAGTACTTC. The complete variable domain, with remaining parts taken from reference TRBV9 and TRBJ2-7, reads DSGVTQTPKHLITATGQRVTLRCSPRSGDLSVYWYQQSLDQGLQFLIQYYNGEERAKGNILERFSAQQFPDLHSELNLSSLELGDSALYFCASSVGFGQGLYEQYFGPGTRLTVT.

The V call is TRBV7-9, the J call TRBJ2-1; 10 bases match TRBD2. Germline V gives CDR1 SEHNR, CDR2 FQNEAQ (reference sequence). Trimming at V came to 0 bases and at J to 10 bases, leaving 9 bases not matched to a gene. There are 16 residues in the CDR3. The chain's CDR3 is CASSLASLAGDIEQFF. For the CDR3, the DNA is TGTGCCAGCAGCTTAGCAAGCCTAGCGGGAGATATCGAGCAGTTCTTC. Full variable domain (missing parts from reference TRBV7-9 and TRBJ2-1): DTGVSQNPRHKITKRGQNVTFRCDPISEHNRLYWYRQTLGQGPEFLTYFQNEAQLEKSRLLSDRFSAERPKGSFSTLEIQRTEQGDSAMYLCASSLASLAGDIEQFFGPGTRLTVL.

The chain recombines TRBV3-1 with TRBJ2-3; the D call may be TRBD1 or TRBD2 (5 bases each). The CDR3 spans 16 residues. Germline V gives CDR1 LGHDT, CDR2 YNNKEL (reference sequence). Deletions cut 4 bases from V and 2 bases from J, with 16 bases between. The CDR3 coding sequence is TGTGCCAGCAGCCCCCGGGGACGGGGTAACACAGATACGCAGTATTTT. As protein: CASSPRGRGNTDTQYF.

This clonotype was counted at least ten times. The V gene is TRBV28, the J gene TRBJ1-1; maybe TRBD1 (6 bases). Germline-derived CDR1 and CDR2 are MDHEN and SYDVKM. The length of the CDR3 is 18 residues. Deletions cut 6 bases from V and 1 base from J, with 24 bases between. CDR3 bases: TGTGCCAGCAGAAAAAAAGGTATCCTCCGGGGGCCGAACACTGAAGCTTTCTTT. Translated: CASRKKGILRGPNTEAFF.